This is a list of T cell receptor beta chains from one sample in a study of shared clonotypes between healthy human individuals. The assay was immunoSEQ multiplex PCR, and TCRdb's table has in-frame clones only and misses some. The top ten clones hold about 0.94% of a sample with about 1.1 million clones, 70% to 85% of them seen once. The sample comprised memory CD4+ T cells from PBMCs. All receptors come from a man aged 18 to 29 in good health. Some clones in this sample may be carry-over from other donors' samples. Both conserved end residues are part of each CDR3. Fields, in order: V gene, J gene, D gene, clone size, CDR3 DNA, CDR3 protein. The D gene is left open where the match is weak. Part of the rows lack a size; the others show once, few, many or a class for expanded clones.

v_call: TRBV7-2; j_call: TRBJ2-7; d_call: NA; clone_size: few; cdr3_nt: TGTGCCAGCAGCTTATCAGCAGGGGCCCGCGAGCAGTACTTC; cdr3_aa: CASSLSAGAREQYF
v_call: TRBV2; j_call: TRBJ2-2; d_call: NA; clone_size: once; cdr3_nt: TGTGCCAGCAAAGAGGGTATCGGGTTCGACACCGGGGAGCTGTTTTTT; cdr3_aa: CASKEGIGFDTGELFF
v_call: TRBV28; j_call: TRBJ1-4; d_call: NA; clone_size: few; cdr3_nt: TGTGCCAGCGGCAAAGGAGTCACTAATGAAAAACTGTTTTTT; cdr3_aa: CASGKGVTNEKLFF
v_call: TRBV5-4; j_call: TRBJ2-7; d_call: TRBD1; clone_size: NA; cdr3_nt: TGTGCCAGCAGCTCGGGGCAGGGGGTGGGCGAGCAGTACTTC; cdr3_aa: CASSSGQGVGEQYF
v_call: TRBV6-6; j_call: TRBJ1-3; d_call: NA; clone_size: NA; cdr3_nt: TGTACCCGAGGTTCTAGGGAAGGAAACACCATATATTTT; cdr3_aa: CTRGSREGNTIYF
v_call: TRBV6-1; j_call: TRBJ1-4; d_call: NA; clone_size: NA; cdr3_nt: TGTGCCAGCAGTGAATGGGCTACTAATGAAAAACTGTTTTTT; cdr3_aa: CASSEWATNEKLFF
v_call: TRBV2; j_call: TRBJ2-3; d_call: TRBD1; clone_size: few; cdr3_nt: TGTGCCAGCAGTGGGGACAGTACAGATACGCAGTATTTT; cdr3_aa: CASSGDSTDTQYF
v_call: TRBV2; j_call: TRBJ1-1; d_call: NA; clone_size: NA; cdr3_nt: TGTGCCAGCAGTGAAGCGTTGGCAGGCTACCGGGAAGCTTTCTTT; cdr3_aa: CASSEALAGYREAFF
v_call: TRBV5-1; j_call: TRBJ2-5; d_call: NA; clone_size: NA; cdr3_nt: TGCGCCAGCAGCTTTGGGACAACCGAAGAGACCCAGTACTTC; cdr3_aa: CASSFGTTEETQYF
v_call: TRBV5-1; j_call: TRBJ2-2; d_call: NA; clone_size: once; cdr3_nt: TGCGCCAGCAGCTTGGGACTAGTCCTGGGCGGGGAGCTGTTTTTT; cdr3_aa: CASSLGLVLGGELFF